This entry features one T cell receptor beta chain sequence. Its antigen is still unknown. TCRdb re-called the reads with MiXCR, one entry per CDR3 protein. The data hold 700,000 to 850,000 distinct CDR3 sequences, with approximately 32% observed a single time. The record originates from a study of T cell repertoires in cytomegalovirus infection. On the study more broadly: Newly reported HLA-C-restricted and thoroughly characterized HLA-B-restricted CMV epitopes were employed. Public signatures in TCR beta pointed to CMV infection and matching HLA type. Notes on the study in general: In two of eight donors, the top clonotype was HLA-C-restricted CMV-specific.

Germline V lookup: CDR1 LNHDA, CDR2 SQIVND (reference sequence). The V end lost 10 bases, the J end lost 5 bases, and 15 bases lay between the germline ends. This CDR3 comprises 13 residues. The starting material was cultured CD8+ T cells from PBMCs, obtained from culture after CMV antigen stimulation. This chain joins TRBV19 and TRBJ1-5; D call uncertain. The source of this sequence is a human donor in good health (CMV status not recorded). Some clones in this sample may be carry-over from other donors' samples. The CDR3 sequence is CATSWVVDQPQHF. As DNA, the CDR3 is TGTGCCACCTCCTGGGTTGTAGATCAGCCCCAGCATTTT.